The present TCR beta chain was sequenced within a study of CD8 T cells in Susac syndrome. Trimming removed 3 bases at V and 3 bases at J, with 8 bases between. This CDR3 contains 13 residues. Germline V gives CDR1 SGHTA, CDR2 FQGNSA. This clonotype was detected a few times. Random hexamers served to reverse transcribe about 0.45 to 1 ug RNA. The CDR3 of TCR beta was amplified by immunoSEQ multiplex PCR across 54 Vbeta and 13 Jbeta. A single record per CDR3 protein comes from TCRdb applying MiXCR to the immunoSEQ multiplex PCR reads. Here the sample spans about 190,000 distinct CDR3 sequences, around 93% being singletons.

The sequenced material came from CD4+ T cells from PBMCs. The J gene is TRBJ1-1, the V gene TRBV7-2; D unclear. The clonotype originates from a human donor in good health. CDR3 sequence: CASSFQPYTEAFF. The CDR3 bases are TGTGCCAGCAGCTTTCAGCCCTACACTGAAGCTTTCTTT.